These T cell receptor beta chains were read from a single sample in a study of blood T cell repertoires in COVID-19. Produced via immunoSEQ multiplex PCR; TCRdb's table is partial and in-frame only. Here the sample spans 55,000 to 85,000 clones, 81% being singletons. Sequenced sample: peripheral blood. These receptors came from a woman in her 70s with acute or convalescent COVID-19. Each CDR3 is given with its conserved first and last residue. Each record gives: V gene, J gene, D gene, clone size, CDR3 DNA, CDR3 protein. A D gene is named only where the DNA matches it firmly. Some rows have no size entry. The others give once, few or many, or a class for an expanded clone.

V gene: TRBV5-5
J gene: TRBJ1-4
D gene: NA
clone size: NA
CDR3 DNA: TGTGCCAGCAGCTTGCAGGATCGGGAAAAACTGTTTTTT
CDR3 protein: CASSLQDREKLFF

V gene: TRBV10-3
J gene: TRBJ1-2
D gene: NA
clone size: NA
CDR3 DNA: TGTGCCATCAGTCAAGACAGAGTTTATGGCTACACCTTC
CDR3 protein: CAISQDRVYGYTF

V gene: TRBV6-5
J gene: TRBJ2-1
D gene: TRBD1
clone size: NA
CDR3 DNA: TGTGCCAGCACCCTAGACAGGGGGCCTCACAATGAGCAGTTCTTC
CDR3 protein: CASTLDRGPHNEQFF

V gene: TRBV3-1/TRBV3-2
J gene: TRBJ1-1
D gene: NA
clone size: NA
CDR3 DNA: TGTGCCAGCAGCCAAGCTTCCGAAGCTTTCTTT
CDR3 protein: CASSQASEAFF

V gene: TRBV7-2
J gene: TRBJ2-5
D gene: TRBD1
clone size: NA
CDR3 DNA: TGTGCCAGCAGCTTATCAGGGGGACGGGAGACCCAGTACTTC
CDR3 protein: CASSLSGGRETQYF

V gene: TRBV10-3
J gene: TRBJ2-1
D gene: NA
clone size: few
CDR3 DNA: TGTGCCATCAGTGATTCCGACAGGAGTAGGAATGAGCAGTTCTTC
CDR3 protein: CAISDSDRSRNEQFF

V gene: TRBV5-4
J gene: TRBJ1-4
D gene: NA
clone size: NA
CDR3 DNA: TGTGCCAGCAGTCCAGGCGTCGGACAGAATAATGAAAAACTGTTTTTT
CDR3 protein: CASSPGVGQNNEKLFF

V gene: TRBV6-5
J gene: TRBJ2-7
D gene: NA
clone size: NA
CDR3 DNA: TGTGCCAGCAGTTTGACAGGTCCGGCGGCCGAGCAGTACTTC
CDR3 protein: CASSLTGPAAEQYF

V gene: TRBV7-9
J gene: TRBJ1-2
D gene: NA
clone size: NA
CDR3 DNA: TGTGCCAGCAGCTTAGAAACAGACATATCGGGCTACACCTTC
CDR3 protein: CASSLETDISGYTF

V gene: TRBV20-1
J gene: TRBJ2-7
D gene: TRBD1
clone size: NA
CDR3 DNA: TGCAGTGCTAGAGGACAGGGGGAGCAGTACTTC
CDR3 protein: CSARGQGEQYF

V gene: TRBV2
J gene: TRBJ2-1
D gene: TRBD2
clone size: NA
CDR3 DNA: TGTGCCAGCAGTAAAAGCGGGAGGGCCGGAAATGAGCAGTTCTTC
CDR3 protein: CASSKSGRAGNEQFF